This TCR beta chain was found in a study of T cells expressing NK-cell markers. For this clonotype: Its target is not known.

CDR3 size: 15 residues. CDR1 SGHRS and CDR2 YFSETQ come from the germline V gene. Study-wide results and limits: In several donors, dominant CD3+CD56+NKG2C+ clonotypes ranked among the top 10 CD8+ clonotypes.

Using the 5' RACE reads, TCRdb records one entry per CDR3 protein without DNA. The sample holds some 410,000 distinct CDR3 sequences. The TCR sequence derives from a woman aged 18 to 75 in good health. The gene calls are TRBV5-1 and TRBJ2-2; TCRdb outputs TRBD2, but without DNA this stays unchecked. Source material: blood T cells: a sorted CD56 or NKG2C T cell subset, CD4+ or CD8+ T cells, or bulk PBMC T cells (not recorded which). The CDR3 reads CASRPWAQNTGELFF.